Reported below is one T cell receptor (beta chain). Antigen specificity is unknown. This record comes from a study of cytomegalovirus exposure and HLA in healthy donors. The wider study: The approximately 110 validation repertoires, a later analysis reported, used the same platform as the roughly 710 first-cohort repertoires. Study-wide results and caveats: Reports indicated that the classifier achieved high specificity and sensitivity in diagnosing cytomegalovirus status. Most TCR sequences showed up rarely, but some public TCRs showed up in many donors. In the 120 validation repertoires, more than 85% of cluster scores exceeded 0, per a later analysis.

Data came from immunoSEQ multiplex PCR; TCRdb stores just in-frame clones and leaves some out. The table records 100,000 to 150,000 clones, 80% to 90% of them present only once. The CDR3 is made up of 14 amino acids. Trimming shortened V by 5 bases and J by 2 bases, and 13 bases separated the two germline ends. Germline CDR1 SGHAT, CDR2 FQDESV (reference sequence). The TCR originated in a woman aged 18-29 years in good health and CMV-seronegative. Sequencing used PBMCs. V usage is TRBV11-1 and J usage is TRBJ2-7; a possible D gene is TRBD1 (6 bases). The CDR3 DNA reads TGTGCCAGCAGCCCCGGGACAATCACCTACGAGCAGTACTTC. This codes for CASSPGTITYEQYF.